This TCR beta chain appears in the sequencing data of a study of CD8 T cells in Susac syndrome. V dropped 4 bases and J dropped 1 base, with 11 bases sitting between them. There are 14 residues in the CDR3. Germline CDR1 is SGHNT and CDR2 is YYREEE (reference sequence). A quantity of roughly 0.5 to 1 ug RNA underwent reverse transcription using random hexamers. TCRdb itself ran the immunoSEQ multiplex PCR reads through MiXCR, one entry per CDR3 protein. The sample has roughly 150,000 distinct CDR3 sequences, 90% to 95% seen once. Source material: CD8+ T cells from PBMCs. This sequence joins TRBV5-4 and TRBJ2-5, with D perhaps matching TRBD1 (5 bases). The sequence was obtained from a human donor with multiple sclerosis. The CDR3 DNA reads TGTGCCAGCAGCCCGGATGGGGCCCAAGAGACCCAGTACTTC. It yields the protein CASSPDGAQETQYF. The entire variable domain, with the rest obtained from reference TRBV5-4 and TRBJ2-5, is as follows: ETGVTQSPTHLIKTRGQQVTLRCSSQSGHNTVSWYQQALGQGPQFIFQYYREEENGRGNFPPRFSGLQFPNYSSELNVNALELDDSALYLCASSPDGAQETQYFGPGTRLLVL.